The 11 T cell receptor beta chains presented below share a single source sample, sequenced in a study of technical replicates of blood from a handful of donors. Profiling relied on immunoSEQ multiplex PCR, and the TCRdb table lists in-frame clones only, not all of them. The repertoire has roughly 90,000 clones, around 92% of them found once; the top ten carry about 0.24%. Input material: T cells isolated from PBMCs. These receptors all stem from a human donor in good health.

CDR3 sequence: CASANPGTGENSPLHF. The DNA of the CDR3 is TGCGCCAGCGCTAATCCCGGGACAGGGGAAAATTCACCCCTCCACTTT. The V and J genes are TRBV5-1 and TRBJ1-6; TRBD1 aligns across 10 bases. The CDR3 extends over 16 amino acids. With 7 bases clipped from V and 7 bases from J, the junction kept 11 bases outside the gene matches. Germline assignment: CDR1 SGHRS and CDR2 YFSETQ.

This rearrangement joins TRBV6-1 to TRBJ1-4; 9 nucleotides align to TRBD1. Germline lookup yields CDR1 MNHNS and CDR2 SASEGT. The CDR3 has 19 amino acids. After removal of 2 bases from V and 5 bases from J, the junction contained 15 bases not matched to a gene. CDR3 residues: CASSEMLRGQGGINEKLFF. CDR3 bases: TGTGCCAGCAGTGAAATGTTGAGGGGACAGGGCGGAATAAATGAAAAACTGTTTTTT.

The rearrangement uses TRBV13 and TRBJ2-7; no reliable D call. Deletions cut 6 bases from V and 4 bases from J, with 13 bases between. Germline lookup yields CDR1 PRHDT and CDR2 FYEKMQ (reference sequence). The CDR3 extends over 13 amino acids. CDR3 DNA sequence: TGTGCCAGCAGTCTCTCCCCCGTGTACGAGCAGTACTTC. Its protein is CASSLSPVYEQYF.

This sequence joins TRBV28 and TRBJ2-1; 14 bases fit TRBD2. CDR3 length: 18 amino acids. V was pared by 3 bases and J by 0 bases, with 4 bases of the junction left unmatched. The germline V gene encodes CDR1 MDHEN and CDR2 SYDVKM. The CDR3 coding sequence is TGTGCCAGCAGTTTTAGTGGGACTAGCGGGGGCTCCTACAATGAGCAGTTCTTC. It translates to CASSFSGTSGGSYNEQFF.

The chain joins TRBV10-3 to TRBJ2-5; 10 bases align to TRBD1. The V and J ends lost 0 bases and 5 bases, in that order; junction bases with no gene match: 12. Germline CDR1 and CDR2: ENHRY and SYGVKD. CDR3 length: 18 residues. The CDR3, as DNA: TGTGCCATCAGTGAGTCTGGGCTTATGACAGGGGGCTATGAGACCCAGTACTTC. Translation: CAISESGLMTGGYETQYF.

This chain joins TRBV5-1 and TRBJ2-1, with 8 bases identical to TRBD2. Germline trimming cut 3 bases from V and 8 bases from J; bases unmatched to any gene: 10. Germline loops: CDR1 SGHRS, CDR2 YFSETQ. This CDR3 region has 15 residues. CDR3 nucleotides: TGCGCCAGCAGCTCGGGACTAGTCATGAGGGATGAGCAGTTCTTC. It encodes CASSSGLVMRDEQFF.

This chain uses TRBV6-1 with TRBJ2-7; D might be TRBD2 (6 bases). Germline values: CDR1 MNHNS, CDR2 SASEGT. V was pared by 8 bases and J by 6 bases, with 17 bases between. The CDR3 extends over 13 amino acids. CDR3 region: CASSDYNLSEQYF. CDR3 in DNA: TGTGCCAGCTCGGACTATAACCTAAGCGAGCAGTACTTC.

The gene calls are TRBV6-5 and TRBJ2-1; D is undetermined. Germline V lookup: CDR1 MNHEY, CDR2 SVGAGI. The CDR3 loop spans 14 amino acids. V lost 2 bases and J 4 bases, leaving 9 bases between the germline ends. The CDR3, as DNA: TGTGCCAGCAGTTACCAGACTGGATACAATGAGCAGTTCTTC. The encoded protein is CASSYQTGYNEQFF.

The chain is built from TRBV6-5 and TRBJ2-2; no clear D. CDR3 size: 13 residues. V was trimmed by 6 bases and J by 6 bases, leaving 11 bases between them. Per the germline V gene, CDR1 is MNHEY and CDR2 is SVGAGI. This chain's CDR3 is CASSRSMAGELFF. CDR3 DNA: TGTGCCAGCAGCCGTAGTATGGCCGGGGAGCTGTTTTTT.

V gene TRBV19 combines with J gene TRBJ1-2; TRBD1 might be the D (6 bases). The CDR3 contains 19 residues. V shed 3 bases and J shed 8 bases, with 31 bases lying between them. Germline values: CDR1 LNHDA, CDR2 SQIVND (reference sequence). CDR3 region: CASSIMGALLNGGSGGYTF. For the CDR3, the DNA is TGTGCCAGTAGTATCATGGGGGCCCTTTTGAACGGCGGCTCGGGGGGCTACACCTTC.

The chain employs TRBV28 and TRBJ2-1; 12 nucleotides match TRBD2. The CDR3 runs 18 residues. Germline V gene lookup returns CDR1 MDHEN and CDR2 SYDVKM. With V trimmed by 3 bases and J by 3 bases, 9 bases remained unmatched. CDR3 region: CASSFDPRTSGIYNEQFF. The DNA for the CDR3 is TGTGCCAGCAGTTTCGACCCAAGGACTAGCGGGATCTACAATGAGCAGTTCTTC.